Below, one T cell receptor (beta chain) is given with its context. Its target is unknown. This entry comes from a study of T cell responses to AZD1222 COVID-19 vaccine. Study-wide results and caveats: Clonal diversity may have been underestimated, and the donors were mostly white British, with more females than males.

Generated by immunoSEQ multiplex PCR, the TCRdb table keeps only in-frame clones and is missing some. This table holds 100,000 to 150,000 clones, 88% found once. Germline V gene sequence: CDR1 MGHDK, CDR2 SYGVNS. This CDR3 contains 15 residues. V gave up 3 bases and J gave up 6 bases, with 14 bases separating them. The clonotype comes from an adult in good health. Sequences were derived from peripheral blood, sampled on day 0 of AZD1222 vaccination. The chain employs TRBV25-1 and TRBJ2-2; D assignment may be TRBD1 or TRBD2 (5 bases each). CDR3 nucleotide sequence: TGTGCCAGCAGTGACCCGACGGGGCAGGCCGGGGAGCTGTTTTTT. The encoded protein is CASSDPTGQAGELFF.